This T cell receptor (beta chain) was obtained from a study of control samples from healthy donors and cancer patients. V trimming: 4 bases; J trimming: 3 bases; junction bases outside the gene matches: 11. Germline assignment: CDR1 KGHSH and CDR2 LQKENI. This CDR3 spans 17 amino acids. Profiled with immunoSEQ multiplex PCR; TCRdb holds only in-frame clones, not every one. The table lists about 150,000 clones, 85% to 95% of them singletons. The chain joins TRBV18 to TRBJ1-1, with 10 bases lining up with TRBD1. Sample: blood. The sequence derives from a man aged 40-50 years in good health. CDR3 region: CASSLGIVGTGDTEAFF. The CDR3 nucleotides are TGTGCCAGCTCACTGGGAATAGTCGGGACAGGGGACACTGAAGCTTTCTTT.